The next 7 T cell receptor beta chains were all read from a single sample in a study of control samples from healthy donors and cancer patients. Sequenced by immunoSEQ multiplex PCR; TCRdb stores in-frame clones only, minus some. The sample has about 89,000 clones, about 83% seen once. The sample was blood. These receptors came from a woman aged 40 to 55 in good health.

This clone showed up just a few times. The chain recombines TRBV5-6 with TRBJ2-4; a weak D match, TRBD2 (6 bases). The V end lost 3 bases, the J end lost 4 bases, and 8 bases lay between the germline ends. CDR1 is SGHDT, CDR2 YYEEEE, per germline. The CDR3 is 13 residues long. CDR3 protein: CASSSGLKNIQYF. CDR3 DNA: TGTGCCAGCAGCTCCGGACTAAAAAACATTCAGTACTTC.

This CDR3 is CASSLAGGGAYNEQFF. CDR3 DNA sequence: TGCGCCAGCAGCTTGGCCGGCGGGGGGGCTTACAATGAGCAGTTCTTC. The chain recombines TRBV5-1 with TRBJ2-1; 9 nucleotides match TRBD2. Germline V lookup: CDR1 SGHRS, CDR2 YFSETQ. CDR3 size: 16 residues. V lost 0 bases to trimming and J lost 4 bases; unmatched junction nucleotides: 5.

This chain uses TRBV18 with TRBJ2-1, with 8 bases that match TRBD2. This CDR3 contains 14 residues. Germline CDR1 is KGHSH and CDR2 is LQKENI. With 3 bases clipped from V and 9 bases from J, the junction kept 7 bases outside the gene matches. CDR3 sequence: CASSPRGGLGEQFF. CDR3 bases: TGTGCCAGCTCACCCCGGGGGGGCCTGGGTGAGCAGTTCTTC.

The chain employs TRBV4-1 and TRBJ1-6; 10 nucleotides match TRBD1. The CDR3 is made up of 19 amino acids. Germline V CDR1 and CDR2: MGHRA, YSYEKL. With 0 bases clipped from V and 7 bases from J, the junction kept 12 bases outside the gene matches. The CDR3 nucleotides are TGCGCCAGCAGCCAAGAAGTGACAGGGGGCGCATGGTACAATTCACCCCTCCACTTT. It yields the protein CASSQEVTGGAWYNSPLHF.

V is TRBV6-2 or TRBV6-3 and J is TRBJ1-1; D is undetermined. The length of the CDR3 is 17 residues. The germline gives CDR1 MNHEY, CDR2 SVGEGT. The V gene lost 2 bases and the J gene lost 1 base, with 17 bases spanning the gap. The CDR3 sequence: CASSYRVRSFKNTEAFF. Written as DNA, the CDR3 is TGTGCCAGCAGTTACAGGGTTAGGTCTTTCAAGAACACTGAAGCTTTCTTT.

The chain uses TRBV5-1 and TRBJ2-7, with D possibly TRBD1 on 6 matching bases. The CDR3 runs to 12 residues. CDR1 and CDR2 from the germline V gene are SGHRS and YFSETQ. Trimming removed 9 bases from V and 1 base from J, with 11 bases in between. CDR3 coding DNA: TGCGCCATCCAACAGGGTTCCTACGAGCAGTACTTC. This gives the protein CAIQQGSYEQYF. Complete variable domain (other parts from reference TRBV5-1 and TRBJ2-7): KAGVTQTPRYLIKTRGQQVTLSCSPISGHRSVSWYQQTPGQGLQFLFEYFSETQRNKGNFPGRFSGRQFSNSRSEMNVSTLELGDSALYLCAIQQGSYEQYFGPGTRLTVT.

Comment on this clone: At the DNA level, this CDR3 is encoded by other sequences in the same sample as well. CDR3 region: CASSVTGNTEAFF. In nucleotides, the CDR3 is TGTGCCAGCAGCGTGACCGGGAACACTGAAGCTTTCTTT. This chain uses TRBV9 with TRBJ1-1; D is ambiguous. Trimming left V 2 bases short and J 1 base short, with 6 bases between. The CDR3 loop spans 13 amino acids. The germline CDR1 and CDR2 sequences are SGDLS and YYNGEE.